These 23 T cell receptor beta chains share one sample of origin, sequenced in a study of blood T cell repertoires in COVID-19. Sequencing was performed with immunoSEQ multiplex PCR; in TCRdb, only in-frame clones are kept and a portion is missing. In the table there are roughly 76,000 clones, roughly 90% of which are singletons. The sequenced material came from PBMCs or T cells enriched from blood (not recorded which). The receptors were gathered from a woman between 45 and 60 years old with acute COVID-19.

The DNA for the CDR3 is TGTGCCAGCAGCCCCCCCAATACTTATGGCTACACCTTC. It is translated as CASSPPNTYGYTF. This chain links TRBV3-1 (or the pseudogene TRBV3-2) with TRBJ1-2; no clear D gene. Trimming stripped 4 bases from V and 5 bases from J, with 11 bases between. In germline, CDR1 is LGHDT, CDR2 YNNKEL (reference sequence). The CDR3 consists of 13 residues.

This chain uses TRBV12-3 or TRBV12-4 with TRBJ1-1; D unresolved. The CDR3 runs 12 residues. The V and J ends lost 5 bases and 6 bases respectively, with 10 bases between them. The CDR3: CASSTQRAEAFF. The CDR3 DNA reads as TGTGCCAGCAGTACGCAACGCGCTGAAGCTTTCTTT.

CDR3 protein: CAISEPDRGRDQPQHF. CDR3 DNA: TGTGCCATCAGTGAACCGGACAGGGGGCGTGATCAGCCCCAGCATTTT. The V and J genes are TRBV10-3 and TRBJ1-5, with 11 bases aligning to TRBD1. Germline trimming cut 3 bases from V and 5 bases from J; bases unmatched to any gene: 6. CDR3 length equals 16 residues. CDR1 ENHRY and CDR2 SYGVKD come from the germline V gene.

This clone was seen once. The chain recombines TRBV2 with TRBJ2-3; maybe TRBD2 (5 bases). Trimming took 6 bases from V and 1 from J, leaving 8 bases between them. Germline-derived CDR1 and CDR2 are SNHLY and FYNNEI. This CDR3 is built from 13 residues. The CDR3 nucleotides read TGTGCCAGCAGGGACTCGGGCACAGATACGCAGTATTTT. Translating gives CASRDSGTDTQYF.

The CDR3 loop reads CASSLGQGNTEAFF. As DNA, the CDR3 is TGTGCCAGCAGCTTAGGGCAGGGGAACACTGAAGCTTTCTTT. V is TRBV11-3 and J is TRBJ1-1; weak D call: TRBD1 (5 bases). Germline CDR1 reads SGHNT; CDR2 reads YENEEA. Trimming left V 1 base short and J 1 base short, with 7 bases between. The CDR3 has 14 residues.

J is TRBJ1-6 and V is TRBV27; TRBD1 matches at 9 bases. The CDR3 contains 14 residues. The germline gives CDR1 MNHEY, CDR2 SMNVEV (reference sequence). V shed 9 bases and J 5 bases; nucleotides not matched to a gene: 5. The DNA for the CDR3 is TGTGCCAGTTGGGACAGGGCTAATAATTCACCCCTCCACTTT. It specifies CASWDRANNSPLHF.

The V and J genes are TRBV7-9 and TRBJ2-1, with a weak D call TRBD1 (6 bases). Germline lookup yields CDR1 SEHNR and CDR2 FQNEAQ (reference sequence). V lost 5 bases to trimming and J lost 3 bases, with 11 bases between them. The CDR3 totals 14 residues. CDR3 nucleotide sequence: TGTGCCAGCAGCCCGGACAGCAACTACAATGAGCAGTTCTTC. Its translation: CASSPDSNYNEQFF.

V gene TRBV5-8 combines with J gene TRBJ2-7; 14 nucleotides agree with TRBD2. The CDR3 runs 15 residues. The V segment lost 4 bases and the J segment 4 bases; nucleotides outside the gene matches: 4. Germline assignment: CDR1 SGHTS and CDR2 YDEGEE. CDR3: CASSQRLAGGYEQYF. The CDR3 DNA follows: TGTGCCAGCAGCCAGAGACTAGCGGGAGGGTACGAGCAGTACTTC.

J is TRBJ2-5 and V is TRBV19; perhaps TRBD2 as D (6 bases). Germline values: CDR1 LNHDA, CDR2 SQIVND (reference sequence). Trimming pared 5 bases from V and 9 bases from J, leaving 16 bases between. The CDR3 runs to 13 residues. CDR3 coding DNA: TGTGCCAGTAGTGCCGGGCGGGGTGATGCCCAGTACTTC. This sequence encodes CASSAGRGDAQYF. Combining the CDR3 with reference TRBV19 and TRBJ2-5 gives the whole variable domain DGGITQSPKYLFRKEGQNVTLSCEQNLNHDAMYWYRQDPGQGLRLIYYSQIVNDFQKGDIAEGYSVSREKKESFPLTVTSAQKNPTAFYLCASSAGRGDAQYFGPGTRLLVL.

The rearrangement joins TRBV6-1 to TRBJ1-2, with D uncertain. The V gene lost 2 bases and the J gene lost 6 bases, with 19 bases spanning the gap. This CDR3 region has 16 residues. From germline, CDR1 is MNHNS and CDR2 SASEGT. The CDR3, as DNA: TGTGCCAGCAGTGAACTTCCCAGCAGGCCATTTCATGGCTACACCTTC. The encoded protein is CASSELPSRPFHGYTF.

This sequence joins TRBV11-3 and TRBJ2-5; D perhaps matches TRBD2 (6 bases). V lost 5 bases and J lost 3, with 13 bases in between. The germline CDR1 and CDR2 sequences are SGHNT and YENEEA. The CDR3 is made up of 14 amino acids. The DNA of the CDR3 is TGTGCCAGCAGCCTCCGGGACTGGAAAGAGACCCAGTACTTC. Translated, it gives CASSLRDWKETQYF.

The gene calls are TRBV6-5 and TRBJ2-1; D uncertain. Trimming stripped 6 bases from V and 0 bases from J, with 12 bases between. Germline CDR1 MNHEY, CDR2 SVGAGI. The CDR3 consists of 15 residues. CDR3 in amino acids: CASSLSIASYNEQFF. The CDR3, as DNA: TGTGCCAGCAGCCTAAGCATAGCCTCCTACAATGAGCAGTTCTTC.

V usage is TRBV7-3 and J usage is TRBJ2-3; TRBD2 aligns across 8 bases. The germline gives CDR1 SGHTA, CDR2 FQGTGA. The V gene end was trimmed by 8 bases and the J gene end by 2 bases; junction bases not matched to a gene: 12. The CDR3 contains 16 residues. In nucleotides, the CDR3 is TGTGCCAGCTCCCAAGGGCGGGAGGCCTCCACAGATACGCAGTATTTT. The encoded protein is CASSQGREASTDTQYF.

The J gene is TRBJ2-5, the V gene TRBV10-2, with D perhaps matching TRBD1 (6 bases). Per germline, CDR1 WSHSY and CDR2 SAAADI. V shed 6 bases and J shed 2 bases, with 7 bases lying between them. There are 12 residues in the CDR3. The chain's CDR3 is CASSRGQETQYF. The DNA for the CDR3 is TGCGCCAGCAGCAGGGGACAAGAGACCCAGTACTTC.

This chain joins TRBV6-5 and TRBJ1-2, with 9 positions matching TRBD1. The CDR3 is 15 amino acids. Germline V CDR1 and CDR2: MNHEY, SVGAGI. The J segment lost 5 bases and the V segment lost 6 bases, leaving 10 bases of the junction unmatched. CDR3 in DNA: TGTGCCAGCAGGACAGGGGGGCCCGGGCGGTATGGCTACACCTTC. Its protein product is CASRTGGPGRYGYTF.

The J gene is TRBJ1-5, the V gene TRBV29-1; D might be TRBD1 (6 bases). The V end was cut by 0 bases, the J end by 5 bases, with 8 bases between. This CDR3 contains 13 residues. The germline gives CDR1 SQVTM, CDR2 ANQGSEA. CDR3 nucleotide sequence: TGCAGCGTTGAAGAAAACAGGGATCAGCCCCAGCATTTT. Translated: CSVEENRDQPQHF.

The chain employs TRBV7-9 and TRBJ1-4; D gene unclear. The CDR3 runs 18 residues. Germline CDR1 and CDR2: SEHNR and FQNEAQ (reference sequence). Trimming left V 1 base short and J 2 bases short, with 17 bases between. The CDR3 loop is CASSLGEVAAGTNEKLFF. DNA for the CDR3: TGTGCCAGCAGCTTAGGAGAGGTGGCGGCTGGGACTAATGAAAAACTGTTTTTT.

The V and J genes are TRBV30 and TRBJ1-5; D may be TRBD1 (6 bases). The CDR3 is 14 residues long. Trimming cost V 1 base and J 6 bases, with 13 bases left between them. Germline assignment: CDR1 GTSNPN and CDR2 SVGIG (reference sequence). CDR3 residues: CAWSAGTIFQPQHF. Here the CDR3 DNA reads TGTGCCTGGAGTGCCGGGACAATCTTTCAGCCCCAGCATTTT.

The chain uses TRBV9 and TRBJ2-7; perhaps TRBD1 as D (6 bases). Germline CDR1 and CDR2: SGDLS and YYNGEE. The CDR3 runs 16 residues. Trimming removed 1 base from V and 0 bases from J, with 14 bases in between. The DNA for the CDR3 is TGTGCCAGCAGCGTACATTATCGACAGGCCTCCTACGAGCAGTACTTC. Translating it yields CASSVHYRQASYEQYF.

The chain joins TRBV6-6 to TRBJ1-1; maybe TRBD1 (6 bases). The CDR3 sequence is 16 residues long. Germline V lookup: CDR1 MNHNY, CDR2 SVGAGI (reference sequence). Deletions cut 7 bases from V and 7 bases from J, with 25 bases between. CDR3 sequence reads: CASTHGGGSYGGEAFF. CDR3 DNA: TGTGCCAGCACCCACGGCGGGGGCTCGTACGGCGGTGAAGCTTTCTTT.

J is TRBJ2-1 and V is TRBV5-1; unclear D gene. Trimming removed 0 bases from V and 10 bases from J, with 11 bases in between. CDR1 SGHRS and CDR2 YFSETQ come from the germline V gene. This CDR3 comprises 13 residues. The CDR3 loop is CASSLGSTREQFF. DNA of the CDR3: TGCGCCAGCAGCTTGGGGTCAACGAGGGAGCAGTTCTTC.

This chain joins TRBV7-9 and TRBJ2-2; TRBD1 might be the D (6 bases). The CDR3 loop spans 14 amino acids. Trimming shortened V by 4 bases and J by 4 bases, and 10 bases separated the two germline ends. Germline CDR1 and CDR2: SEHNR and FQNEAQ (reference sequence). The chain's CDR3 is CASSSRGGTGELFF. CDR3 DNA: TGTGCCAGCAGCTCCCGAGGGGGCACCGGGGAGCTGTTTTTT.

V usage is TRBV28 and J usage is TRBJ2-7; 12 bases agree with TRBD2. CDR1 and CDR2 from the germline V gene are MDHEN and SYDVKM. The CDR3 totals 16 residues. J gave up 2 bases and V 7 bases, and 9 bases lay outside the gene matches. CDR3 in amino acids: CASKWGASGRAYEQYF. Here the CDR3 DNA reads TGTGCCAGCAAATGGGGGGCTAGCGGGAGGGCCTACGAGCAGTACTTC. The full variable domain, its missing parts supplied by reference TRBV28 and TRBJ2-7, is DVKVTQSSRYLVKRTGEKVFLECVQDMDHENMFWYRQDPGLGLRLIYFSYDVKMKEKGDIPEGYSVSREKKERFSLILESASTNQTSMYLCASKWGASGRAYEQYFGPGTRLTVT.